One TCR beta chain is described in this entry. With 7 bases clipped from V and 2 bases from J, the junction kept 5 bases outside the gene matches. The CDR3 length is 13 residues. Germline CDR1 reads SGHAT; CDR2 reads FQNNGV. Profiled with immunoSEQ multiplex PCR; TCRdb holds only in-frame clones, not every one. The table has over 90,000 clones, about four fifths seen once. The data were obtained in a study of blood T cell repertoires in COVID-19. Study details: COVID-19 samples collected from the United States, Italy and Spain covered acute and convalescent phases. PBMCs, B-cell-depleted T cells, or T cells were the source of the cDNA or gDNA that made up the material.

This clonotype was obtained from a man in his forties or fifties with active or convalescent COVID-19. Sequenced input: peripheral blood. This chain uses TRBV11-2 with TRBJ2-7, with TRBD2 matching over 7 bases. CDR3 loop: CASTGGATYEQYF. The CDR3 DNA sequence: TGTGCCAGCACGGGGGGAGCCACCTACGAGCAGTACTTC.